This T cell receptor (beta chain) was observed in a study of beta chain features in type 1 diabetes. Findings and caveats of the study: Sequencing from cDNA could over-represent high-TCR-expressing cells. The study found moderately but significantly shorter TCRB CDR3s in all four CD4+ subsets of Type 1 diabetes patients. Any HLA-type effect on TCRB rearrangement remained unresolved here. For patients, the naive, central memory and Treg TCRB repertoires appeared more alike than for healthy donors.

This clone was found a few times. The target antigen is unknown. Sequenced material consisted of expressed TCRB transcripts (all of the isolated RNA was reverse transcribed). Some clones are missing from TCRdb's copy, which holds only in-frame ones; the method was immunoSEQ multiplex PCR. The table shows 50,000 or so clones, with 35% to 50% occurring only once. Trimming left V 1 base short and J 6 bases short, with 10 bases between. The germline V gene encodes CDR1 SGHVS and CDR2 FQNEAQ. CDR3 length equals 13 residues. A sort by CD45RO/CCR7/CD25/CD127/CD95/CD27 yielded CD4+ naive, central memory, regulatory and stem cell-like memory cells.

The receptor comes from a man aged 25-40 years with type 1 diabetes. Material: Tregs from blood. V is TRBV7-8 and J is TRBJ2-7; unclear D gene. The CDR3 DNA reads TGTGCCAGCAGCTTAGAACTACCCGGCGAGCAGTACTTC. This sequence encodes CASSLELPGEQYF.